The rows below give T cell receptor beta chains drawn from one sample of a study of blood T cells in healthy people across ages. Via MiXCR, TCRdb re-called the 5' RACE reads, giving one row per CDR3 protein. The data show about 1.6 million distinct CDR3 sequences, about 35% seen once. Sequenced sample: blood. Every receptor here comes from a woman aged 30 to 39 in good health. The CDR3 runs from the conserved cysteine through the conserved F or W. A D gene is named only where the DNA matches it firmly. A row's size may be missing; if present it is once, few, many or a size class.

few	TRBV10-3	TRBJ2-7	-	CAIGRQVYEQYF	TGTGCCATCGGGAGACAGGTCTACGAGCAGTACTTC
-	TRBV20-1	TRBJ1-2	TRBD1	CSVPGTAGQVYGYTF	TGCAGTGTTCCCGGGACAGCGGGACAGGTCTATGGCTACACCTTC
few	TRBV7-2	TRBJ1-2	TRBD1	CASSDRQGSVYGYTF	TGTGCCAGCAGCGACCGACAGGGTAGTGTCTATGGCTACACCTTC
few	TRBV28	TRBJ2-7	-	CASSFPGASYEQYF	TGTGCCAGCAGTTTCCCAGGGGCCAGCTACGAGCAGTACTTC
few	TRBV25-1	TRBJ2-6	-	CASTPSVGYGANVLTF	TGTGCCAGCACCCCGTCGGTGGGGTACGGGGCCAACGTCCTGACTTTC
-	TRBV7-3	TRBJ2-7	-	CASSLTDRFGLVDEQYF	TGTGCCAGCAGCCTAACTGACAGGTTCGGACTTGTTGACGAGCAGTACTTC
few	TRBV5-6	TRBJ1-2	-	CASSLNRVRGYTF	TGTGCCAGCAGCTTAAACAGGGTGCGAGGCTACACCTTC
many	TRBV4-1	TRBJ2-7	-	CASSQGNLASYEQYF	TGCGCCAGCAGCCAAGGAAATTTGGCTTCCTACGAGCAGTACTTC
-	TRBV4-2	TRBJ2-4	TRBD2	CASSHTVAAGVLIVEAKNIQYF	TGTGCCAGCAGCCATACCGTCGCAGCGGGAGTACTGATAGTCGAAGCCAAAAACATTCAGTACTTC
few	TRBV6-1	TRBJ2-7	TRBD2	CASSEPVYLSGLAVYEQYF	TGTGCCAGCAGTGAACCGGTGTACTTGTCGGGACTAGCAGTTTACGAGCAGTACTTC
-	TRBV6-5	TRBJ1-1	TRBD1	CASSPLRTGWTEAFF	TGTGCCAGCAGTCCCCTGAGGACAGGGTGGACTGAAGCTTTCTTT
few	TRBV28	TRBJ2-7	-	CASSPSRLGTEQYF	TGTGCCAGCAGTCCCTCCCGACTAGGTACCGAGCAGTACTTC
-	TRBV5-1	TRBJ2-3	TRBD1	CASSPPGQGTTDTQYF	TGCGCCAGCAGCCCCCCGGGACAGGGAACCACAGATACGCAGTATTTT
-	TRBV20-1	TRBJ2-5	-	CSAILLTGPPGTQYF	TGCAGTGCTATCCTGCTGACGGGGCCGCCAGGGACCCAGTACTTC
-	TRBV4-1	TRBJ2-3	TRBD2	CASSQAEAGGPGTQYF	TGCGCCAGCAGCCAAGCTGAAGCGGGAGGTCCAGGCACGCAGTATTTT
few	TRBV5-1	TRBJ2-5	TRBD2	CASIEGLAGVETQYF	TGCGCCAGCATCGAAGGACTAGCGGGAGTGGAGACCCAGTACTTC
-	TRBV20-1	TRBJ2-7	TRBD1	CSARETGGGEFPYEQYF	TGCAGTGCTAGGGAAACAGGGGGCGGGGAGTTTCCCTACGAGCAGTACTTC
-	TRBV6-1	TRBJ1-1	-	CATRNGAFF	TGTGCCACCCGTAACGGGGCTTTCTTT
-	TRBV4-2	TRBJ2-6	-	CASSQVFGGPSGANALTF	TGTGCCAGCAGCCAAGTTTTCGGGGGTCCTTCTGGGGCCAACGCCCTGACTTTC
-	TRBV30	TRBJ1-1	-	CAWTPGTLNTEAFF	TGTGCCTGGACCCCCGGGACATTGAACACTGAAGCTTTCTTT
-	TRBV28	TRBJ2-4	TRBD1	CTSSLDGTGRDIQYF	TGTACCAGCAGTTTAGATGGGACAGGGAGGGACATTCAGTACTTC
few	TRBV5-1	TRBJ2-3	TRBD1	CASSSGQFRTDTQYF	TGCGCCAGCAGCTCGGGACAGTTTAGGACAGATACGCAGTATTTT
-	TRBV6-2/TRBV6-3	TRBJ2-1	-	CASNRGDNGEQFF	TGTGCCAGCAACCGGGGTGACAACGGTGAGCAGTTCTTC
-	TRBV6-1	TRBJ2-1	TRBD1	CASRSAGTGNGQFF	TGTGCCAGCAGGAGTGCCGGGACAGGGAATGGGCAGTTCTTC
-	TRBV15	TRBJ2-1	TRBD1	CATSRDLRTGENEQFF	TGTGCCACCAGCAGAGATCTCCGGACAGGGGAGAATGAGCAGTTCTTC
-	TRBV4-2	TRBJ2-1	-	CASSGDRASSYNEQFF	TGTGCCAGCAGCGGGGACCGGGCTAGCTCCTACAATGAGCAGTTCTTC
few	TRBV3-1	TRBJ2-5	TRBD2	CASSQPDMRGGQYF	TGTGCCAGCAGCCAACCCGACATGCGCGGGGGGCAGTACTTC
few	TRBV30	TRBJ2-1	TRBD2	CAWSAISVGLAGTNEQFF	TGTGCCTGGAGCGCGATATCGGTCGGACTAGCGGGAACCAATGAGCAGTTCTTC
-	TRBV4-1	TRBJ1-2	-	CASSQRQVLNYGYTF	TGCGCCAGCAGCCAAAGACAGGTACTCAACTATGGCTACACCTTC
-	TRBV29-1	TRBJ1-5	TRBD1	CSVSTGVNQPQHF	TGCAGCGTCTCAACAGGGGTCAATCAGCCCCAGCATTTT
-	TRBV24-1	TRBJ2-6	TRBD1	CATSPHPGQGAGGANVLTF	TGTGCCACCAGTCCCCACCCGGGACAGGGGGCTGGTGGGGCCAACGTCCTGACTTTC
-	TRBV6-5	TRBJ1-5	TRBD1	CASSTTGGAGQPQHF	TGTGCCAGCAGTACCACAGGGGGCGCGGGTCAGCCCCAGCATTTT
-	TRBV10-3	TRBJ2-7	-	CATSPGAGEQYF	TGTGCCACCTCTCCAGGGGCAGGGGAGCAGTACTTC
-	TRBV12-3/TRBV12-4	TRBJ2-7	TRBD2	CAINPGGGYEQYF	TGTGCCATCAACCCGGGCGGGGGCTACGAGCAGTACTTC
many	TRBV29-1	TRBJ2-3	-	CSVVPTGTLGRTDTQYF	TGCAGCGTTGTCCCGACAGGAACCCTAGGGCGGACAGATACGCAGTATTTT
-	TRBV7-9	TRBJ2-1	-	CVSSLARLGDNEQFF	TGTGTCAGCAGCTTAGCTCGCCTTGGAGACAATGAGCAGTTCTTC
-	TRBV15	TRBJ1-1	-	CATRVGRGSEAFF	TGTGCCACCAGGGTCGGTAGGGGGTCTGAAGCTTTCTTT
few	TRBV3-1	TRBJ2-5	TRBD2	CASSQGLRASGREETQYF	TGTGCCAGCAGCCAAGGATTGCGGGCTAGCGGGCGCGAAGAGACCCAGTACTTC
-	TRBV5-1	TRBJ2-7	TRBD2	CASSSHEAGGTYEQYF	TGCGCCAGCAGCTCCCACGAGGCGGGGGGAACCTACGAGCAGTACTTC
-	TRBV6-5	TRBJ2-1	-	CACSYGSSSYNEQFF	TGTGCCTGCAGTTACGGGTCGAGCTCCTACAATGAGCAGTTCTTC
-	TRBV10-3	TRBJ2-1	TRBD1	CAISERVAGGNEQFF	TGTGCCATCAGTGAGCGAGTAGCAGGGGGCAATGAGCAGTTCTTC
-	TRBV28	TRBJ2-7	-	CASSSVTSSHEQYF	TGTGCCAGCAGTTCGGTAACATCTTCCCACGAGCAGTACTTC
-	TRBV5-1	TRBJ1-6	TRBD1	CASSAVSSGTGSYNSPLHF	TGCGCCAGCAGCGCGGTCTCCTCCGGGACAGGTTCCTATAATTCACCCCTCCACTTT
few	TRBV11-2	TRBJ1-5	TRBD1	CASSVTGARNQPQHF	TGTGCCAGCAGCGTGACAGGGGCCCGAAATCAGCCCCAGCATTTT
-	TRBV20-1	TRBJ2-5	TRBD2	CSARPGLAGGQETQYF	TGCAGTGCTAGACCCGGACTAGCGGGGGGACAAGAGACCCAGTACTTC
once	TRBV20-1	TRBJ2-7	-	CSAREDNYEQYF	TGCAGTGCTAGAGAAGACAACTACGAGCAGTACTTC
few	TRBV10-3	TRBJ2-1	-	CATKGVSSYNEQFF	TGTGCCACCAAGGGCGTGAGCTCCTACAATGAGCAGTTCTTC
-	TRBV7-3	TRBJ1-3	-	CASSLTFWTTGNTIYF	TGTGCCAGTAGCTTAACATTCTGGACAACTGGAAACACCATATATTTT
few	TRBV13	TRBJ2-3	-	CASSVEGEPADTQYF	TGTGCCAGCAGCGTAGAAGGGGAACCCGCAGATACGCAGTATTTT
few	TRBV3-1	TRBJ2-2	TRBD1	CASSSDRGYGELFF	TGTGCCAGCAGCTCGGACAGGGGGTACGGGGAGCTGTTTTTT
few	TRBV12-3/TRBV12-4	TRBJ2-1	TRBD1	CASSAGQGRGGQFF	TGTGCCAGCAGTGCCGGACAGGGACGAGGAGGGCAGTTCTTC